This entry lists 5 T cell receptor beta chains sequenced from one sample in a study of blood T cell repertoires in COVID-19 (TCRdb year 2020). Library preparation used the immunoSEQ multiplex PCR assay. The table was pulled from immuneACCESS by TCRdb, which kept in-frame rearrangements only. Such tables lose some clones; where checked, under half of the loss comes from unresolved V genes, and the rest has no known cause. For this sample there are about 180,000 clones; about 88% appear just once. The ten largest clones take up less than 3.5% of the sample. Sequenced material: peripheral blood. All receptors derive from a woman younger than 45 with active or convalescent COVID-19.

CDR3 nucleotide sequence: TGTGCCAGTACCCCCACAGGCCCGTTCAATGAGCAGTTCTTC. Protein sequence: CASTPTGPFNEQFF. This chain joins TRBV19 and TRBJ2-1; D possibly corresponds to TRBD1 (5 bases). Per germline, CDR1 LNHDA and CDR2 SQIVND (reference sequence). V was pared by 7 bases and J by 6 bases, with 16 bases between. There are 14 residues in the CDR3.

V gene TRBV18 combines with J gene TRBJ2-7, with 7 bases that match TRBD1. The CDR3 has 13 residues. Trimming removed 6 bases from V and 5 bases from J; junction bases left unmatched: 7. Per the germline V gene, CDR1 is KGHSH and CDR2 is LQKENI. CDR3 DNA sequence: TGTGCCAGCTCCCCAGGACAGGTAGACGAGCAGTACTTC. It translates to CASSPGQVDEQYF.

DNA of the CDR3: TGTGCCAGCAGTTTATTGGGACAGGAGGACTATGGCTACACCTTC. It specifies CASSLLGQEDYGYTF. The chain links TRBV27 to TRBJ1-2, with 8 bases fitting TRBD1. Looked up from germline, CDR1 is MNHEY and CDR2 is SMNVEV (reference sequence). The CDR3 sequence is 15 residues long. The V gene end was trimmed by 1 base and the J gene end by 3 bases; junction bases not matched to a gene: 4.

The chain combines TRBV6-4 with TRBJ2-1; TRBD1 might be the D (6 bases). V shed 2 bases and J shed 5 bases, with 7 bases lying between them. The CDR3 length is 13 residues. Germline CDR1 and CDR2: MRHNA and SNTAGT. This CDR3 reads CASSDRDNNEQFF. The CDR3 DNA follows: TGTGCCAGCAGTGACCGGGACAACAATGAGCAGTTCTTC.

This chain connects TRBV7-9 to TRBJ1-4, with a weak D call TRBD1 (6 bases). Per germline, CDR1 SEHNR and CDR2 FQNEAQ (reference sequence). The CDR3 covers 15 residues. The ends were cut back, 3 bases at V and 7 bases at J, with 15 bases in the middle. The CDR3 region is CASSLIQGWREKLFF. DNA for the CDR3: TGTGCCAGCAGCTTGATACAGGGATGGCGTGAAAAACTGTTTTTT. Full variable domain (remainder filled in from reference TRBV7-9 and TRBJ1-4): DTGVSQNPRHKITKRGQNVTFRCDPISEHNRLYWYRQTLGQGPEFLTYFQNEAQLEKSRLLSDRFSAERPKGSFSTLEIQRTEQGDSAMYLCASSLIQGWREKLFFGSGTQLSVL.